The 22 T cell receptor beta chains presented below share a single source sample, sequenced in a study of T-cell reconstitution after alpha-beta-depleted transplantation in children. Unique molecular identifiers were built into the TCRbeta library. Using its own MiXCR run on the PCR reads, TCRdb lists one record per CDR3 protein. Seen here are about 640,000 distinct CDR3 sequences, around 17% observed once, and the top ten hold approximately 1.1%. This sample comprised PBMCs from the stem cell graft donor, obtained from the stem cell graft. Every receptor here comes from a human donor who donated a stem cell graft to a child with acute myeloid leukemia.

This clonotype was counted once. The V call is TRBV6-6, the J call TRBJ2-7, with D unresolved. Trimming left V 2 bases short and J 5 bases short, with 7 bases between. The CDR3 covers 12 residues. CDR1 MNHNY and CDR2 SVGAGI come from the germline V gene (reference sequence). The CDR3 is CASSYAGHEQYV. In nucleotides, the CDR3 is TGTGCCAGCAGTTACGCCGGACACGAGCAGTACGTC.

Only a few counts were recorded for this clonotype. The chain recombines TRBV7-9 with TRBJ2-2; TRBD2 is a possible D gene (6 bases). Trimming cost V 5 bases and J 6 bases, with 10 bases left between them. This CDR3 is 13 amino acids long. From germline, CDR1 is SEHNR and CDR2 FQNEAQ (reference sequence). DNA of the CDR3: TGTGCCAGCAGCGCGCGACTAGCCGGGGAGCTGTTTTTT. It translates to CASSARLAGELFF.

A few counts support this clonotype. V gene TRBV4-3 combines with J gene TRBJ2-3; 8 bases match TRBD1. V trimming: 4 bases; J trimming: 4 bases; junction bases outside the gene matches: 7. There are 15 residues in the CDR3. Germline-derived CDR1 and CDR2 are LGHNA and YSLEER. The CDR3 here is CASSRGQGYSDTQYF. CDR3 in DNA: TGCGCCAGCAGCCGAGGACAGGGTTATTCAGATACGCAGTATTTT.

This clonotype was picked up a small number of times. The V and J genes are TRBV20-1 and TRBJ2-5, with TRBD1 matching 10 bases. In germline, CDR1 is DFQATT, CDR2 SNEGSKA (reference sequence). V lost 5 bases and J lost 5; bases outside the gene matches: 8. This CDR3 comprises 14 residues. CDR3 nucleotide sequence: TGCAGTGCTTTTCCCGGGACAGGGGAGGAGACCCAGTACTTC. Translation gives CSAFPGTGEETQYF.

In its sample, this clonotype was seen many times. The genes are TRBV5-6 and TRBJ1-2, with 12 nucleotides matching TRBD1. The length of the CDR3 is 15 residues. CDR1 and CDR2 (germline): SGHDT, YYEEEE. The junction had 4 bases not matched to a gene; V was cut back by 3 bases and J by 4 bases. CDR3 sequence: CASSYGTGGAYGYTF. CDR3 bases: TGTGCCAGCAGCTACGGGACAGGGGGCGCCTATGGCTACACCTTC.

V is TRBV24-1 and J is TRBJ2-5; D is perhaps TRBD1 or TRBD2 (5 bases each). CDR3 size: 18 residues. Germline V CDR1 and CDR2: KGHDR, SFDVKD. V was clipped by 3 bases and J by 4 bases, with 23 bases between them. The CDR3 loop reads CATSDPRPGRFTRETQYF. CDR3 DNA sequence: TGTGCCACCAGTGATCCCCGGCCGGGACGTTTCACGAGAGAGACCCAGTACTTC.

A word on this clonotype: Possible read error: a much larger clone is one base away. The chain joins TRBV6-2 or TRBV6-3 to TRBJ2-1; TRBD1 is a possible D gene (6 bases). The CDR3 is made up of 14 amino acids. The germline V gene has CDR1 MNHEY and CDR2 SVGEGT. The CDR3 sequence is CASTRGGSYNDQFF. In nucleotides, the CDR3 is TGTGCCAGCACCCGAGGGGGATCTTACAATGACCAGTTCTTC.

A remark on this clonotype: A read error may account for a junction end that differs from germline. The chain links TRBV7-3 to TRBJ1-2; D perhaps matches TRBD1 (5 bases). CDR3 length: 14 amino acids. In germline, CDR1 is SGHTA, CDR2 FQGTGA. The CDR3 nucleotides read TGTGCCAGCAGCTTAACGAGGACAAACTATGGCTCCACCTTC. It codes for CASSLTRTNYGSTF. Combining the CDR3 with reference TRBV7-3 and TRBJ1-2 gives the whole variable domain GAGVSQTPSNKVTEKGKYVELRCDPISGHTALYWYRQSLGQGPEFLIYFQGTGAADDSGLPNDRFFAVRPEGSVSTLKIQRTERGDSAVYLCASSLTRTNYGSTFGSGTRLTVV.

The chain recombines TRBV7-2 with TRBJ2-7; perhaps TRBD1 as D (6 bases). Germline CDR1 is SGHTA and CDR2 is FQGNSA. Trimming shortened V by 1 base and J by 4 bases, and 11 bases separated the two germline ends. The CDR3 covers 14 residues. Here the CDR3 DNA reads TGTGCCAGCAGCTTAGGAACAGGGCAATACGAGCAGTACTTC. It encodes CASSLGTGQYEQYF.

This clonotype was recorded a few times. The chain has TRBV7-8 and TRBJ1-2; no reliable D call. Trimming removed 3 bases from V and 1 base from J, with 12 bases in between. CDR3 length: 15 residues. Germline CDR1 reads SGHVS; CDR2 reads FQNEAQ. CDR3 in DNA: TGTGCCAGCAGCTTTAGGGCAGTCAATAACTATGGCTACACCTTC. It encodes CASSFRAVNNYGYTF.

The chain has TRBV7-2 and TRBJ1-2; the D is unclear. Germline CDR1 SGHTA, CDR2 FQGNSA. The CDR3 extends over 14 amino acids. With 6 bases removed from V and 8 bases from J, the gap between germline ends came to 19 bases. CDR3 in DNA: TGTGCCAGCAGTCCAACTATCGCCTCTGCCGGCTACACCTTC. Residues: CASSPTIASAGYTF.

This clonotype was recorded a few times. The chain couples TRBV5-1 to TRBJ1-6; possibly TRBD1 for D (6 bases). V lost 1 base and J 4 bases, leaving 9 bases between the germline ends. Germline CDR1 reads SGHRS; CDR2 reads YFSETQ. The length of the CDR3 is 15 residues. CDR3 sequence (DNA): TGCGCCAGCAGCTTGAAGGGACAATATAATTCACCCCTCCACTTT. Its protein is CASSLKGQYNSPLHF. The entire variable domain, with the rest obtained from reference TRBV5-1 and TRBJ1-6, is as follows: KAGVTQTPRYLIKTRGQQVTLSCSPISGHRSVSWYQQTPGQGLQFLFEYFSETQRNKGNFPGRFSGRQFSNSRSEMNVSTLELGDSALYLCASSLKGQYNSPLHFGNGTRLTVT.

This clonotype has a single count. A far larger clone is one base from this, pointing to a likely read error. This sequence joins TRBV5-1 and TRBJ2-1; D might be TRBD2 (6 bases). Germline V CDR1 and CDR2: SGHRS, YFSETQ. This CDR3 region has 15 residues. The DNA for the CDR3 is TGCGCCGGCAGCTTGGGCGGGGCCTCCTACAATGAGCAGTTCTTC. Translated: CAGSLGGASYNEQFF.

The V and J genes are TRBV15 and TRBJ1-5; D may be TRBD1 (5 bases). CDR1 LNHNV and CDR2 YYDKDF come from the germline V gene (reference sequence). Trimming left V 2 bases short and J 4 bases short, with 18 bases between. This CDR3 is 17 amino acids long. CDR3 residues: CATSRNSGETVNQPQHF. The CDR3 DNA reads as TGTGCCACCAGCAGAAACTCCGGGGAGACAGTAAATCAGCCCCAGCATTTT.

V gene TRBV20-1 combines with J gene TRBJ2-7; 8 bases agree with TRBD1. This CDR3 is built from 13 residues. The V gene end was trimmed by 1 base and the J gene end by 3 bases; junction bases not matched to a gene: 2. CDR1 DFQATT and CDR2 SNEGSKA come from the germline V gene (reference sequence). In DNA form, the CDR3 reads TGCAGTGCTAGAGTCGGGACAGGCTACGAGCAGTACTTC. As protein: CSARVGTGYEQYF.

The chain has TRBV5-1 and TRBJ2-7, with no clear D. In germline, CDR1 is SGHRS, CDR2 YFSETQ. V was pared by 4 bases and J by 4 bases, with 9 bases between. This CDR3 is built from 12 residues. The CDR3 DNA sequence: TGCGCCAGCAGCCCCGTGGGGTACGAGCAGTACTTC. This translates into CASSPVGYEQYF. Complete variable domain (other parts from reference TRBV5-1 and TRBJ2-7): KAGVTQTPRYLIKTRGQQVTLSCSPISGHRSVSWYQQTPGQGLQFLFEYFSETQRNKGNFPGRFSGRQFSNSRSEMNVSTLELGDSALYLCASSPVGYEQYFGPGTRLTVT.

This clonotype was found many times. The chain joins TRBV4-2 to TRBJ1-2, with D uncertain. Germline V gene sequence: CDR1 LGHNA, CDR2 YNFKEQ. CDR3 length equals 14 residues. Trimming removed 4 bases from V and 2 bases from J, with 11 bases in between. CDR3 bases: TGTGCCAGCAGCCCCCCGACGGAAAACTATGGCTACACCTTC. This translates into CASSPPTENYGYTF.

This clonotype was recorded at least ten times. The chain couples TRBV12-3 or TRBV12-4 to TRBJ1-1; 7 nucleotides agree with TRBD1. The CDR3 has 15 residues. Trimming removed 7 bases from V and 0 bases from J; junction bases left unmatched: 8. CDR3 in DNA: TGTGCCAGCAACAGGGGAAAGGACATGAACACTGAAGCTTTCTTT. This translates into CASNRGKDMNTEAFF.

This clonotype was observed a few times. CDR3 DNA sequence: TGTGCCAGCAGGTTAGGGCTCGCGAACACCGGGGAGCTGTTTTTT. Protein product: CASRLGLANTGELFF. The gene calls are TRBV5-5 and TRBJ2-2, with D uncertain. Germline assignment: CDR1 SGHKS and CDR2 YYEKEE (reference sequence). The CDR3 spans 15 residues. The V gene lost 5 bases and the J gene lost 0 bases, with 11 bases spanning the gap.

This clonotype appeared many times. The chain couples TRBV5-1 to TRBJ1-5; D is undetermined. The germline CDR1 and CDR2 sequences are SGHRS and YFSETQ. The V and J ends lost 7 bases and 3 bases respectively, with 11 bases between them. The CDR3 extends over 13 amino acids. CDR3 loop: CASSIGDNQPQHF. The CDR3 DNA follows: TGCGCCAGCTCTATTGGGGACAATCAGCCCCAGCATTTT.

A note on this clonotype: A read error may produce the germline difference seen at one junction end. The chain has TRBV12-3 or TRBV12-4 and TRBJ1-5; TRBD1 might be the D (5 bases). CDR3 length: 18 amino acids. The CDR3 DNA reads TGTACCAGCAGTTTCGCCCCGGGACCGGAATATAGCAATCAGCCCCAGCATTTT. Translation gives CTSSFAPGPEYSNQPQHF.

This clonotype was seen repeatedly, ten times or more. The J gene is TRBJ1-5, the V gene TRBV7-6, with D uncertain. Germline CDR1 is SGHVS and CDR2 is FNYEAQ. The V end lost 8 bases, the J end lost 3 bases, and 8 bases lay between the germline ends. The CDR3 extends over 12 amino acids. CDR3 in DNA: TGTGCCAGCGGGCAGCCCAATCAGCCCCAGCATTTT. It specifies CASGQPNQPQHF.